This T cell receptor (beta chain) was identified during a study of blood T cell repertoires in COVID-19. Looking at the study overall: Sites across the United States, Italy and Spain contributed samples from acute and convalescent COVID-19. The cDNA or gDNA used as material had been derived from T cells, B-cell-depleted T cells, or PBMCs.

This clone was observed a handful of times. Data came from immunoSEQ multiplex PCR; TCRdb stores just in-frame clones and leaves some out. The profile shows around 150,000 clones, approximately 82% of them singletons. During active infection, Seattle patients enrolled and were then monitored through disease. The germline V gene encodes CDR1 SNHLY and CDR2 FYNNEI. V was pared by 4 bases and J by 4 bases, with 10 bases between. The CDR3 consists of 13 residues. The sequenced sample was peripheral blood. The clonotype originates from a woman in her forties with COVID-19, enrolled during active disease. The rearrangement joins TRBV2 to TRBJ1-2; TRBD1 is a possible D gene (5 bases). The CDR3 region is CASSVQDVYGYTF. The CDR3 nucleotides read TGTGCCAGCAGTGTACAGGACGTCTATGGCTACACCTTC.